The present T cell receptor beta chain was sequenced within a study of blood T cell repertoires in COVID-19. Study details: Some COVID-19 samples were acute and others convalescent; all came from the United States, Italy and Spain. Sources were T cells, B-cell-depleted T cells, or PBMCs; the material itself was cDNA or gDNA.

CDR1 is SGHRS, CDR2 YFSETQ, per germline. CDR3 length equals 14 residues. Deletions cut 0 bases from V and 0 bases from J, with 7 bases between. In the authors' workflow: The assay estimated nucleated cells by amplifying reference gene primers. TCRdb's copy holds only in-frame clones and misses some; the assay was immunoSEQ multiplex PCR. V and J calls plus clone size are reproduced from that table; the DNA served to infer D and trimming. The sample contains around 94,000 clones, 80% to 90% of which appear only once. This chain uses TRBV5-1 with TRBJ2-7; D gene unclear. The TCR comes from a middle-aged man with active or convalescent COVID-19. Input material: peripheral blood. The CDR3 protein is CASSLVTPSYEQYF. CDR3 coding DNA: TGCGCCAGCAGCTTGGTGACTCCCTCCTACGAGCAGTACTTC.